Listed here are 10 T cell receptor beta chains from one sample, sequenced in a study of PD-1 blockade in classical Hodgkin lymphoma. Noted time point: cycle 4 day 1 (C4D1), after 6 weeks of nivolumab. Autologous stem cell transplantation was followed by relapse in every patient, and brentuximab vedotin exposure varied. Some clones are missing from TCRdb's copy, which holds only in-frame ones; the method was immunoSEQ multiplex PCR. The table lists tens of thousands of clones, about 90% of them singletons. This specimen was peripheral blood mononuclear cells (PBMCs), taken before the fourth cycle of nivolumab. The receptors shown here come from a human donor with classical Hodgkin lymphoma.

The chain uses TRBV6-5 and TRBJ2-2; TRBD2 is a possible D gene (6 bases). CDR1 and CDR2 (germline): MNHEY, SVGAGI. This CDR3 comprises 14 residues. V shed 5 bases and J shed 3 bases, with 10 bases lying between them. Here the CDR3 reads CASSTGDDTGELFF. CDR3 nucleotide sequence: TGTGCCAGCAGTACGGGAGACGACACCGGGGAGCTGTTTTTT.

V gene TRBV30 combines with J gene TRBJ1-5; the D is unclear. The germline gives CDR1 GTSNPN, CDR2 SVGIG (reference sequence). The CDR3 is 13 residues long. Trimming cost V 2 bases and J 6 bases, with 11 bases left between them. Written as DNA, the CDR3 is TGTGCCTGGAGTAGTGGGATAGCTCAGCCCCAGCATTTT. Its protein is CAWSSGIAQPQHF.

This rearrangement joins TRBV29-1 to TRBJ2-3, with 9 bases fitting TRBD1. The CDR3 covers 17 residues. Germline trimming cut 5 bases from V and 0 bases from J; bases unmatched to any gene: 12. Germline V lookup: CDR1 SQVTM, CDR2 ANQGSEA. The CDR3 coding sequence is TGCAGCGTTCCGCCGGGACAGGGTCTTTCTAGCACAGATACGCAGTATTTT. Translated, it gives CSVPPGQGLSSTDTQYF.

The V and J genes are TRBV30 and TRBJ1-5; tentatively, D is TRBD1 (5 bases). Germline CDR1 reads GTSNPN; CDR2 reads SVGIG (reference sequence). CDR3 length: 13 residues. Between the trimmed V and J ends, which lost 6 bases and 2 bases, there was a span of 11 bases. The CDR3 bases are TGTGCCTGCGCAGGGTTCGGCAATCAGCCCCAGCATTTT. Encoded protein: CACAGFGNQPQHF.

There are a few counts of this clone. The V gene is TRBV10-3, the J gene TRBJ1-1; 8 nucleotides line up with TRBD1. The germline CDR1 and CDR2 sequences are ENHRY and SYGVKD. After removal of 6 bases from V and 12 bases from J, the junction contained 9 bases not matched to a gene. This CDR3 has 12 amino acids. CDR3 protein: CAIRGTGETTFF. The CDR3 coding sequence is TGTGCCATCAGAGGGACAGGCGAGACGACTTTCTTT.

The chain uses TRBV30 and TRBJ2-7, with TRBD1 matching 7 bases. Germline lookup yields CDR1 GTSNPN and CDR2 SVGIG (reference sequence). The CDR3 has 12 amino acids. Unmatched junction bases numbered 5, after V lost 6 bases and J lost 3 bases. DNA of the CDR3: TGTGCCTGTGAAGACAGGGACTACGAGCAGTACTTC. Protein product: CACEDRDYEQYF.

This chain uses TRBV7-9 with TRBJ2-5; 8 nucleotides line up with TRBD1. The CDR3 loop spans 16 amino acids. V shed 1 base, J shed 3 bases, and the junction held 7 bases outside the gene matches. CDR1 and CDR2 (germline): SEHNR, FQNEAQ (reference sequence). CDR3 bases: TGTGCCAGCAGCTTAGACGAGGTACAGGGGGAAGAGACCCAGTACTTC. Amino acid sequence: CASSLDEVQGEETQYF.

V usage is TRBV19 and J usage is TRBJ2-1, with TRBD2 matching 11 bases. Per the germline V gene, CDR1 is LNHDA and CDR2 is SQIVND (reference sequence). J lost 10 bases, V lost 2 bases, and 7 bases had no gene match. This CDR3 has 15 residues. CDR3 DNA sequence: TGTGCCAGTAGTATACTACTAGCGGGGGTTGGGGAGCAGTTCTTC. As protein: CASSILLAGVGEQFF.

V gene TRBV6-5 combines with J gene TRBJ1-3; weak D call: TRBD1 (5 bases). V was cut by 6 bases and J by 4 bases, with 13 bases left in between. This CDR3 is built from 14 residues. CDR1 and CDR2 from the germline V gene are MNHEY and SVGAGI. CDR3 DNA sequence: TGTGCCAGCAGCCCCGGGGGAGGGGGAAACACCATATATTTT. Its protein product is CASSPGGGGNTIYF.

The gene calls are TRBV5-4 and TRBJ2-1; D is unresolved. The CDR3 length is 14 residues. Trimming cost V 2 bases and J 4 bases, with 10 bases left between them. The germline V gene encodes CDR1 SGHNT and CDR2 YYREEE (reference sequence). CDR3 sequence: CASSLASSYNEQFF. In DNA, the CDR3 is TGTGCCAGCAGCTTAGCCAGCTCTTACAATGAGCAGTTCTTC.